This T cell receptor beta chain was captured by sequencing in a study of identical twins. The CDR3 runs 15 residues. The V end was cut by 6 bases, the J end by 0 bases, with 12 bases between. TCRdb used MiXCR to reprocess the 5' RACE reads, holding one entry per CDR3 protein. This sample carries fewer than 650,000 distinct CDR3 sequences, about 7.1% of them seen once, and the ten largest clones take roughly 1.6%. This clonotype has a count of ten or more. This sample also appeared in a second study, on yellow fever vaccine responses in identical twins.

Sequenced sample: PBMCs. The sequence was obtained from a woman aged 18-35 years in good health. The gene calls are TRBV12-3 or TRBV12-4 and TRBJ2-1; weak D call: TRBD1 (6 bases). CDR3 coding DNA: TGTGCCAGCAGATATCAGGGGAGCTCCTACAATGAGCAGTTCTTC. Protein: CASRYQGSSYNEQFF.